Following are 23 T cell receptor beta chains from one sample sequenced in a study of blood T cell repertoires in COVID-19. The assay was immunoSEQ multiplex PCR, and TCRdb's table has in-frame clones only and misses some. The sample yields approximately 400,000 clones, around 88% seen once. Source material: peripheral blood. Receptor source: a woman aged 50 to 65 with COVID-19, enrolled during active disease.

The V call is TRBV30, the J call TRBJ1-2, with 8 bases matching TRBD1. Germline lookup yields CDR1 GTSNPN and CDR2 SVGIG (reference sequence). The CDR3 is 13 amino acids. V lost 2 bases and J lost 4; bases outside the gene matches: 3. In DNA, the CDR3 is TGTGCCTGGAGTACAGGGGGGGTCTATGGCTACACCTTC. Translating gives CAWSTGGVYGYTF.

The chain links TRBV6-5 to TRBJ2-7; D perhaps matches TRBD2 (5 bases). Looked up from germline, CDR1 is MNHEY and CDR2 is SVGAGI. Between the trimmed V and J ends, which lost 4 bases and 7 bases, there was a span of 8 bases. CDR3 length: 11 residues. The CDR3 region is CASSFRGEQYF. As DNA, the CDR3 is TGTGCCAGCAGTTTCAGAGGGGAGCAGTACTTC.

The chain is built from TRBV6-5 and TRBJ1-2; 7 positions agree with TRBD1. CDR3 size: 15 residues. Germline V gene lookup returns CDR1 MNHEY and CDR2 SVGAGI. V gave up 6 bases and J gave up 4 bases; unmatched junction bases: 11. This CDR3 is CASSPLTGAVYGYTF. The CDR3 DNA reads TGTGCCAGCAGCCCCCTTACAGGGGCGGTCTATGGCTACACCTTC.

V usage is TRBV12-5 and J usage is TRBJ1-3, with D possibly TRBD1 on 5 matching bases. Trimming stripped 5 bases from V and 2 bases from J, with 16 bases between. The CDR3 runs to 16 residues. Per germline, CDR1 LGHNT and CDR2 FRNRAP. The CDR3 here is CASGPPGHSAGNTIYF. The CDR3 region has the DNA TGTGCTAGTGGTCCCCCCGGACACTCAGCTGGAAACACCATATATTTT. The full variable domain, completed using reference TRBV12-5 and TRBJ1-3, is DARVTQTPRHKVTEMGQEVTMRCQPILGHNTVFWYRQTMMQGLELLAYFRNRAPLDDSGMPKDRFSAEMPDATLATLKIQPSEPRDSAVYFCASGPPGHSAGNTIYFGEGSWLTVV.

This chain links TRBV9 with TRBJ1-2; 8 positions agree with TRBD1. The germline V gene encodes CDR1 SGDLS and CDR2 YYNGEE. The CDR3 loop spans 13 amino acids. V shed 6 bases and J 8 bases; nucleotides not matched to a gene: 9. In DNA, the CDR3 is TGTGCCAGCAACACGCAGGGGGCAGGGGGCTACACCTTC. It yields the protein CASNTQGAGGYTF.

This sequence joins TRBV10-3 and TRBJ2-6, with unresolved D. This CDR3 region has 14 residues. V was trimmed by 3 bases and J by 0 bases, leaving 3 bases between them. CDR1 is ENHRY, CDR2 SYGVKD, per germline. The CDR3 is CAISDHSGANVLTF. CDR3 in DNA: TGTGCCATCAGTGACCACTCTGGGGCCAACGTCCTGACTTTC.

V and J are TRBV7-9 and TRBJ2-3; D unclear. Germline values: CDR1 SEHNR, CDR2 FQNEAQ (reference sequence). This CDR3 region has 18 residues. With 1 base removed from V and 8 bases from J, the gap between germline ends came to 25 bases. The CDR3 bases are TGTGCCAGCAGCTTAGGAGATCGACGGCTCCACCCCTCGGGTACGCAGTATTTT. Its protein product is CASSLGDRRLHPSGTQYF.

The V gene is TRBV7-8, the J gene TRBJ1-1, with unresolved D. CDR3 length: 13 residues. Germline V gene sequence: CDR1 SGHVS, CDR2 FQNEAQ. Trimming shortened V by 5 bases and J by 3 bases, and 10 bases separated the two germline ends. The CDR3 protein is CASSAYRDTEAFF. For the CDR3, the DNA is TGTGCCAGCAGCGCCTATCGGGACACTGAAGCTTTCTTT.

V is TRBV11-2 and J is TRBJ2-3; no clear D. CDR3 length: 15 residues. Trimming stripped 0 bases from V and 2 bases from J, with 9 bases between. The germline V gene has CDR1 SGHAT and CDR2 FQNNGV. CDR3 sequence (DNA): TGTGCCAGCAGCTTAGATGGCAGGTACACAGATACGCAGTATTTT. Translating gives CASSLDGRYTDTQYF.

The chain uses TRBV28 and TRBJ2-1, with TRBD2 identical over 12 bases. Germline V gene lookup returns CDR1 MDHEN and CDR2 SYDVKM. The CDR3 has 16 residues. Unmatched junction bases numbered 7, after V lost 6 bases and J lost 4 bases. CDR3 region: CASSLAGGRGYNEQFF. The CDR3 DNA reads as TGTGCCAGCAGCCTAGCGGGGGGGCGGGGGTACAATGAGCAGTTCTTC.

The chain's CDR3 is CASSPGTFSYEQYF. CDR3 nucleotide sequence: TGCGCCAGCAGCCCAGGGACTTTCTCCTACGAGCAGTACTTC. The rearrangement links TRBV5-1 to TRBJ2-7; possibly TRBD2 for D (6 bases). The germline gives CDR1 SGHRS, CDR2 YFSETQ. The CDR3 runs 14 residues. Trimming shortened V by 4 bases and J by 0 bases, and 11 bases separated the two germline ends.

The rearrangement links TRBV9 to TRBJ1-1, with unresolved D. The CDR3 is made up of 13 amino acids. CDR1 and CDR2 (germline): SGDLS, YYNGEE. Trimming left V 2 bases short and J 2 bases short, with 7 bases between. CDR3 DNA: TGTGCCAGCAGCGTTGCGGCTAACACTGAAGCTTTCTTT. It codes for CASSVAANTEAFF.

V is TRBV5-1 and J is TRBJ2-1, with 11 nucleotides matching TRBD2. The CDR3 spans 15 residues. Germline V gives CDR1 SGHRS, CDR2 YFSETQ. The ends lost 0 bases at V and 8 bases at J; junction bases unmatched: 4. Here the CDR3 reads CASSLGLAGRDEQFF. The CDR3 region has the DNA TGCGCCAGCAGCTTGGGACTAGCGGGGAGGGATGAGCAGTTCTTC.

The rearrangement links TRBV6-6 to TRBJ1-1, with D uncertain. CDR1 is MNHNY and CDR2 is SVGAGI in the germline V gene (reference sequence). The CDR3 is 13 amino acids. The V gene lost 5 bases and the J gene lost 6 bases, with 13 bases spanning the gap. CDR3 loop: CASSTGVAAEAFF. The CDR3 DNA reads TGTGCCAGCAGTACCGGGGTCGCCGCTGAAGCTTTCTTT.

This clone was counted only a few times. CDR3 sequence (DNA): TGCGCCAGCAGCTTGGTGGGACAGGTCATGAACACTGAAGCTTTCTTT. It is translated as CASSLVGQVMNTEAFF. The chain links TRBV5-1 to TRBJ1-1; 8 nucleotides line up with TRBD1. Germline CDR1 SGHRS, CDR2 YFSETQ. V lost 0 bases to trimming and J lost 0 bases; unmatched junction nucleotides: 4. The CDR3 consists of 16 residues.

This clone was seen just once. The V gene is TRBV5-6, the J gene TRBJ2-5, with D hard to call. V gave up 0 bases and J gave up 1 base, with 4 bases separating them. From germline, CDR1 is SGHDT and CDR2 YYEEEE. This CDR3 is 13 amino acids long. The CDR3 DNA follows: TGTGCCAGCAGCTTGGGTATCCAAGAGACCCAGTACTTC. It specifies CASSLGIQETQYF.

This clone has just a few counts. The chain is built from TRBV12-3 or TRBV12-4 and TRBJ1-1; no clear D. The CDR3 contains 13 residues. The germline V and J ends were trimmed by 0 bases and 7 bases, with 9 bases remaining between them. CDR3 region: CASSLAEDFEAFF. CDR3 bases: TGTGCCAGCAGTTTAGCGGAAGACTTTGAAGCTTTCTTT.

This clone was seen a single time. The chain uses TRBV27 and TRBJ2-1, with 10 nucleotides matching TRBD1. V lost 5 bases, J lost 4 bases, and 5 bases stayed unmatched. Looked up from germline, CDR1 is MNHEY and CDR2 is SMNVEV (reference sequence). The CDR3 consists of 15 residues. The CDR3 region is CASSPGQGPYNEQFF. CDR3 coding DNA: TGTGCCAGCAGTCCGGGACAGGGGCCTTACAATGAGCAGTTCTTC.

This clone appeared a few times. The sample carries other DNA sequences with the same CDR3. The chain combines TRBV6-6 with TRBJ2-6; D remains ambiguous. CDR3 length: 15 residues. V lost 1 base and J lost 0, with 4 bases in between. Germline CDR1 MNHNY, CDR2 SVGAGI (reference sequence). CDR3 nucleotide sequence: TGTGCCAGCAGTTACTTGAGCTCTGGGGCCAACGTCCTGACTTTC. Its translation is CASSYLSSGANVLTF.

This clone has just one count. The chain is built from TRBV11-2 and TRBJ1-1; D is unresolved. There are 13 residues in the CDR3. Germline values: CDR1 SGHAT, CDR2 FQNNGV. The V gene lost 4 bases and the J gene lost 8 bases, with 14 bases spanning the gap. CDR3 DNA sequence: TGTGCCAGCAGCTATACCCAGGATGCGGAAGCTTTCTTT. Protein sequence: CASSYTQDAEAFF.

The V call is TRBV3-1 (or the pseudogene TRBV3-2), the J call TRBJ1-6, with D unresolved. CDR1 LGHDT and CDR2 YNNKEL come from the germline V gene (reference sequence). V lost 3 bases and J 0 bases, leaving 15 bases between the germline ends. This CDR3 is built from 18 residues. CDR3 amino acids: CASSHGVPQSSYNSPLHF. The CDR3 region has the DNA TGTGCCAGCAGCCACGGTGTACCGCAAAGCTCCTATAATTCACCCCTCCACTTT.

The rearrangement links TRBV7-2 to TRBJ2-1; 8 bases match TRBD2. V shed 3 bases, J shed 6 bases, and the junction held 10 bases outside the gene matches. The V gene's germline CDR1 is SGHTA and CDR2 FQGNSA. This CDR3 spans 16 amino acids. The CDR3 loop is CASSFDGGGTFNEQFF. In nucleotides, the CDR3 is TGTGCCAGCAGCTTCGACGGGGGGGGAACGTTCAATGAGCAGTTCTTC.

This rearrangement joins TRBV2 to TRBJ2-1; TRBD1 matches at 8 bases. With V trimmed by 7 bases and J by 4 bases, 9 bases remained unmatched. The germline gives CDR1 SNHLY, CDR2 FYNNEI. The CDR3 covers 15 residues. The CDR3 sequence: CASKPGQAKYNEQFF. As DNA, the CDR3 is TGTGCCAGCAAGCCGGGACAGGCTAAATACAATGAGCAGTTCTTC.